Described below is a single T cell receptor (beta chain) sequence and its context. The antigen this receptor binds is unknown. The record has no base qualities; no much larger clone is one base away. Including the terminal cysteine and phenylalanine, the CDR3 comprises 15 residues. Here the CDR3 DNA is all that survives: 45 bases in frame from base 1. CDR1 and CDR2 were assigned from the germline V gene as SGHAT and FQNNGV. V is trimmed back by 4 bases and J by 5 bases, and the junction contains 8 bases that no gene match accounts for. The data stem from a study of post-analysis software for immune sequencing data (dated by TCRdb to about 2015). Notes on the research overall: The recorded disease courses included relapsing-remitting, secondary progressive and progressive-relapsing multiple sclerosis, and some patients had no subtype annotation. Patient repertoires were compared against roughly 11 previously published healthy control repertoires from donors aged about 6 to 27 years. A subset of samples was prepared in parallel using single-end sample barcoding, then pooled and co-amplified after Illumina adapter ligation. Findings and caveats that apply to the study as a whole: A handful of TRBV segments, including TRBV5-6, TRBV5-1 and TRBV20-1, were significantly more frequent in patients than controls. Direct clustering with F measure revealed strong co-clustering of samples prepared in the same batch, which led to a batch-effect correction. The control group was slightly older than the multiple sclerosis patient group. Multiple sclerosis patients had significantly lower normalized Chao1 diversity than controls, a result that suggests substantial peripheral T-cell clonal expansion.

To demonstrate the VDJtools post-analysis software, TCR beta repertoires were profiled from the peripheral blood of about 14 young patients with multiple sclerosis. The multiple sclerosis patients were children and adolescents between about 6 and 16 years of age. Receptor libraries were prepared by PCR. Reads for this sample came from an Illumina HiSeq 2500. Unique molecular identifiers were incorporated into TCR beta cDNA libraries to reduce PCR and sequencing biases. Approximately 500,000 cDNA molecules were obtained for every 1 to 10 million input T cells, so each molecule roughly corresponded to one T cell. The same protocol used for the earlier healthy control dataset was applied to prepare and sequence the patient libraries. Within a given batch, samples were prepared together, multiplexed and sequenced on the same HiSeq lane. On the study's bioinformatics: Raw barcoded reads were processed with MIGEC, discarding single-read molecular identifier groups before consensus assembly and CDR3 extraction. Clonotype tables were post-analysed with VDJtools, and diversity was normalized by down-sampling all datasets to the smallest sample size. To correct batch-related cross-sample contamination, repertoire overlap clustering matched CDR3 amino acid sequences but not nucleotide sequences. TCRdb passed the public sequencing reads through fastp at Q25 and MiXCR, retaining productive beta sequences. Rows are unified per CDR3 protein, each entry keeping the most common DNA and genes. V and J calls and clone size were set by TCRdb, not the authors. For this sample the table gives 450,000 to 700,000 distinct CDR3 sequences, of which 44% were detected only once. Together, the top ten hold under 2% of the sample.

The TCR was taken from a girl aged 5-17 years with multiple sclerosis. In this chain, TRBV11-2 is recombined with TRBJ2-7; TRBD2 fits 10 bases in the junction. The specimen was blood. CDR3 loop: CASSSLRTSGHEQYF. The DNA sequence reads TGTGCCAGCAGCTCGCTTCGGACTAGCGGCCACGAGCAGTACTTC.